This T cell receptor beta chain came from a study of breast tumors, draining lymph nodes, adjacent tissues. Overall study findings and caveats: Tumor and nontumor repertoires were significantly more similar in luminal-like than in basal-like breast cancer. The data were judged consistent with most tumor T cells coming from lymph node and expanding in tumor.

CDR3 size: 17 residues. The germline V gene encodes CDR1 SGHNT and CDR2 YYREEE (reference sequence). The J segment lost 0 bases and the V segment lost 2 bases, leaving 3 bases of the junction unmatched. Notes on this clonotype: The antigen is undetermined.

TCRdb recomputed calls from the multiplex PCR reads with MiXCR, one row per CDR3 protein. This table holds tens of thousands of distinct CDR3 sequences, 36% found once. Sequenced input: breast tumor tissue. The chain couples TRBV5-4 to TRBJ2-1; 12 positions match TRBD2. The TCR originated in a female donor with breast cancer. Some clones in this sample may be carry-over from other donors' samples. Here the CDR3 DNA reads TGTGCCAGCAGCTTCGGACTAGCGGGGTTCTCCTACAATGAGCAGTTCTTC. Translating it yields CASSFGLAGFSYNEQFF. Supplemented by reference TRBV5-4 and TRBJ2-1, the full variable domain reads ETGVTQSPTHLIKTRGQQVTLRCSSQSGHNTVSWYQQALGQGPQFIFQYYREEENGRGNFPPRFSGLQFPNYSSELNVNALELDDSALYLCASSFGLAGFSYNEQFFGPGTRLTVL.